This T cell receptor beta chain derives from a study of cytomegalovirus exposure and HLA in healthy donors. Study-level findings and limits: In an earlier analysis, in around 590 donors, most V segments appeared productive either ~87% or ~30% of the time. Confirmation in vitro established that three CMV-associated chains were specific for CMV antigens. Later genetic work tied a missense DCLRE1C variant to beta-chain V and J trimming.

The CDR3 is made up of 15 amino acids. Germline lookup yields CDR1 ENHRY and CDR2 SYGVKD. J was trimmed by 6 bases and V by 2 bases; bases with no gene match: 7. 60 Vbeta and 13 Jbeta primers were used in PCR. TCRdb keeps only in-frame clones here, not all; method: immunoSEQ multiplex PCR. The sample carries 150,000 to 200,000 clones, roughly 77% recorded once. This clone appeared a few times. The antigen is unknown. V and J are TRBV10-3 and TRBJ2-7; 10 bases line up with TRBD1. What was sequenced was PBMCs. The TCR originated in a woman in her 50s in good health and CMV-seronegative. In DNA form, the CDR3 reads TGTGCCATCAGTGAGGACAGGGGGCTTAGTAGCGAGCAGTACTTC. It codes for CAISEDRGLSSEQYF.